The 21 T cell receptor beta chains given below trace back to one sample, sequenced in a study of blood T cell repertoires in COVID-19. Clones were sequenced by immunoSEQ multiplex PCR, and TCRdb holds only the in-frame ones, with some missing. The table lists approximately 40,000 clones, about 86% of them singletons. The sequenced sample consisted of peripheral blood. The receptor source for this set is a middle-aged man with COVID-19, enrolled during active disease.

V and J are TRBV19 and TRBJ2-2; 10 nucleotides match TRBD1. The CDR3 spans 17 residues. With V trimmed by 4 bases and J by 6 bases, 11 bases remained unmatched. In germline, CDR1 is LNHDA, CDR2 SQIVND (reference sequence). The CDR3 protein is CASSTPTGGGVSGELFF. In DNA form, the CDR3 reads TGTGCCAGTAGTACACCGACAGGGGGCGGCGTCTCCGGGGAGCTGTTTTTT.

This chain connects TRBV4-1 to TRBJ2-7; 8 bases are shared with TRBD2. Germline CDR1 is MGHRA and CDR2 is YSYEKL. The V gene end was trimmed by 5 bases and the J gene end by 6 bases; junction bases not matched to a gene: 15. The length of the CDR3 is 16 residues. The CDR3, as DNA: TGCGCCAGCAGCAGGGTTTTGACGGCGGGAGGACCCGAGCAGTACTTC. Its translation: CASSRVLTAGGPEQYF.

The rearrangement uses TRBV10-2 and TRBJ1-5; 12 nucleotides align to TRBD1. Trimming cost V 1 base and J 4 bases; bases outside gene matches: 2. From germline, CDR1 is WSHSY and CDR2 SAAADI. The CDR3 runs 16 residues. In DNA form, the CDR3 reads TGCGCCAGCAGTGAGTGGGGACAGGGGGCTAATCAGCCCCAGCATTTT. Encoded protein: CASSEWGQGANQPQHF.

The V gene is TRBV5-6, the J gene TRBJ1-2; tentatively, D is TRBD1 (5 bases). V shed 0 bases and J shed 5 bases, with 14 bases lying between them. The length of the CDR3 is 15 residues. The germline V gene has CDR1 SGHDT and CDR2 YYEEEE. Written as DNA, the CDR3 is TGTGCCAGCAGCTTGGAGTCCAGGGCTGAATATGGCTACACCTTC. Encoded protein: CASSLESRAEYGYTF. Full variable domain (remainder filled in from reference TRBV5-6 and TRBJ1-2): DAGVTQSPTHLIKTRGQQVTLRCSPKSGHDTVSWYQQALGQGPQFIFQYYEEEERQRGNFPDRFSGHQFPNYSSELNVNALLLGDSALYLCASSLESRAEYGYTFGSGTRLTVV.

This chain joins TRBV24-1 and TRBJ2-1; 14 nucleotides agree with TRBD2. The V gene end was trimmed by 3 bases and the J gene end by 7 bases; junction bases not matched to a gene: 1. This CDR3 spans 15 amino acids. From germline, CDR1 is KGHDR and CDR2 SFDVKD. In DNA, the CDR3 is TGTGCCACCAGTGATAGGACTAGCGGGAGGAATGAGCAGTTCTTC. It specifies CATSDRTSGRNEQFF.

This chain connects TRBV5-4 to TRBJ2-1; possible D gene TRBD2, 5 bases. Trimming shortened V by 1 base and J by 5 bases, and 10 bases separated the two germline ends. Germline V gene lookup returns CDR1 SGHNT and CDR2 YYREEE (reference sequence). The CDR3 sequence is 14 residues long. This CDR3 is CASSLTASNNEQFF. As DNA, the CDR3 is TGTGCCAGCAGCTTGACGGCTAGCAACAATGAGCAGTTCTTC.

This sequence joins TRBV6-1 and TRBJ1-4; D perhaps matches TRBD1 (6 bases). With 1 base removed from V and 5 bases from J, the gap between germline ends came to 14 bases. The CDR3 contains 16 residues. From germline, CDR1 is MNHNS and CDR2 SASEGT. CDR3: CASSEVVRDKNEKLFF. In nucleotides, the CDR3 is TGTGCCAGCAGTGAAGTCGTAAGGGACAAAAATGAAAAACTGTTTTTT.

The gene calls are TRBV27 and TRBJ2-5, with a tentative D call TRBD2 (5 bases). Germline loops: CDR1 MNHEY, CDR2 SMNVEV (reference sequence). V lost 6 bases, J lost 4 bases, and 18 bases lay in between. The CDR3 consists of 15 residues. CDR3 sequence: CASRASSSPAETQYF. DNA of the CDR3: TGTGCCAGCAGAGCGTCCTCTAGCCCGGCAGAGACCCAGTACTTC.

This clone was counted a few times. Here the CDR3 reads CASWDYLNEKLFF. The CDR3 DNA is TGTGCCAGCTGGGACTACCTTAATGAAAAACTGTTTTTT. The chain has TRBV19 and TRBJ1-4; D might be TRBD1 (5 bases). V was clipped by 9 bases and J by 4 bases, with 12 bases between them. There are 13 residues in the CDR3. Germline-derived CDR1 and CDR2 are LNHDA and SQIVND (reference sequence).

V and J are TRBV3-1 (or the pseudogene TRBV3-2) and TRBJ2-5; 10 bases fit TRBD2. CDR3 length equals 15 residues. The germline gives CDR1 LGHDT, CDR2 YNNKEL (reference sequence). V gave up 4 bases and J gave up 3 bases; unmatched junction bases: 5. The CDR3 nucleotides read TGTGCCAGCAGCCTCAAGCGGGAGGGCGAAGAGACCCAGTACTTC. Translating it yields CASSLKREGEETQYF.

This chain connects TRBV5-1 to TRBJ2-7; a possible D gene is TRBD1 (5 bases). The CDR3 runs 12 residues. Deletions cut 1 base from V and 3 bases from J, with 5 bases between. Germline V gene data show CDR1 as SGHRS and CDR2 as YFSETQ. The CDR3 DNA follows: TGCGCCAGCAGCTTGACAGGCTACGAGCAGTACTTC. It yields the protein CASSLTGYEQYF.

The CDR3 loop reads CASSLQGETQYF. The CDR3 DNA reads TGCGCCAGCAGCTTACAGGGGGAGACCCAGTACTTC. The chain employs TRBV5-1 and TRBJ2-5, with 7 bases aligning to TRBD1. The V gene end was trimmed by 2 bases and the J gene end by 5 bases; junction bases not matched to a gene: 0. CDR3 length equals 12 residues. CDR1 and CDR2 from the germline V gene are SGHRS and YFSETQ.

The chain uses TRBV19 and TRBJ1-3; weak D call: TRBD1 (5 bases). The CDR3 length is 15 residues. In germline, CDR1 is LNHDA, CDR2 SQIVND (reference sequence). Trimming pared 7 bases from V and 0 bases from J, leaving 13 bases between. The CDR3 DNA is TGTGCCAGTATGTTCGACAGCCGCTCTGGAAACACCATATATTTT. It codes for CASMFDSRSGNTIYF.

This clone has just a few counts. This sequence joins TRBV28 and TRBJ2-7; 7 bases agree with TRBD1. CDR3 length: 13 amino acids. V shed 7 bases, J shed 0 bases, and the junction held 3 bases outside the gene matches. Germline-derived CDR1 and CDR2 are MDHEN and SYDVKM. The CDR3 sequence: CASNGQASYEQYF. The CDR3, as DNA: TGTGCCAGCAACGGACAGGCCTCCTACGAGCAGTACTTC.

This chain links TRBV27 with TRBJ2-2; possibly TRBD2 for D (5 bases). The ends were cut back, 5 bases at V and 2 bases at J, with 6 bases in the middle. In germline, CDR1 is MNHEY, CDR2 SMNVEV (reference sequence). CDR3 length equals 13 residues. The CDR3 DNA reads as TGTGCCAGCAGTGGACTCAACACCGGGGAGCTGTTTTTT. It encodes CASSGLNTGELFF.

V usage is TRBV10-3 and J usage is TRBJ1-2; D unresolved. CDR3 size: 12 residues. The V gene lost 4 bases and the J gene lost 7 bases, with 10 bases spanning the gap. In germline, CDR1 is ENHRY, CDR2 SYGVKD. CDR3 in amino acids: CAISAITGGYTF. CDR3 DNA sequence: TGTGCCATCAGTGCTATAACGGGTGGCTACACCTTC.

V is TRBV28 and J is TRBJ1-1; D is perhaps TRBD1 (5 bases). The length of the CDR3 is 12 residues. CDR1 MDHEN and CDR2 SYDVKM come from the germline V gene. V was clipped by 7 bases and J by 3 bases, with 9 bases between them. The DNA of the CDR3 is TGTGCCAGCACCTCACAGGACACTGAAGCTTTCTTT. Translation gives CASTSQDTEAFF.

This clone showed up just once. The rearrangement links TRBV7-9 to TRBJ2-2; a weak D match, TRBD2 (7 bases). V lost 5 bases and J 2 bases, leaving 12 bases between the germline ends. Germline V gives CDR1 SEHNR, CDR2 FQNEAQ (reference sequence). The CDR3 loop spans 15 amino acids. CDR3 sequence reads: CASSPPGGNTGELFF. The CDR3, as DNA: TGTGCCAGCAGCCCGCCGGGGGGCAACACCGGGGAGCTGTTTTTT. Filled out from reference TRBV7-9 and TRBJ2-2, the complete variable domain reads DTGVSQNPRHKITKRGQNVTFRCDPISEHNRLYWYRQTLGQGPEFLTYFQNEAQLEKSRLLSDRFSAERPKGSFSTLEIQRTEQGDSAMYLCASSPPGGNTGELFFGEGSRLTVL.

This clone was seen a handful of times. The gene calls are TRBV19 and TRBJ1-5; 8 bases map to TRBD1. Trimming removed 4 bases from V and 5 bases from J; junction bases left unmatched: 10. Germline V gene sequence: CDR1 LNHDA, CDR2 SQIVND (reference sequence). CDR3 length: 16 amino acids. The CDR3 DNA sequence: TGTGCCAGTAGTACTGTCGACAGGGGACCTGATCAGCCCCAGCATTTT. This codes for CASSTVDRGPDQPQHF.

The V and J genes are TRBV28 and TRBJ2-1; D remains ambiguous. Looked up from germline, CDR1 is MDHEN and CDR2 is SYDVKM. V was shortened by 3 bases and J by 7 bases, with 7 bases between the two germline ends. CDR3 length: 12 amino acids. The CDR3 loop is CASSLRMNEQFF. CDR3 sequence (DNA): TGTGCCAGCAGTTTGAGGATGAATGAGCAGTTCTTC.

The chain couples TRBV19 to TRBJ2-7; 7 bases are shared with TRBD2. CDR3 length: 15 amino acids. Germline values: CDR1 LNHDA, CDR2 SQIVND (reference sequence). V gave up 1 base and J gave up 5 bases; unmatched junction bases: 8. CDR3 protein: CASSIGGGATHEQYF. The DNA of the CDR3 is TGTGCCAGTAGTATAGGGGGAGGGGCGACCCACGAGCAGTACTTC.